The TCR beta chain described here comes from a study of OX40 agonist ivuxolimab in advanced cancers. Study overall: Ivuxolimab doses were 0.01, 0.1, 0.3, 1.5, 3 or 10 mg/kg every 2 weeks.

There are 12 residues in the CDR3. From germline, CDR1 is MNHEY and CDR2 SVGAGI. Deletions cut 4 bases from V and 3 bases from J, with 6 bases between. TCRdb keeps only in-frame clones here, not all; method: immunoSEQ multiplex PCR. The sample has over 80,000 clones, about 93% seen once. This TCR was recovered from an adult with an advanced solid tumor such as melanoma, head and neck, liver or kidney cancer. The material was CD4+ or CD8+ T cells sorted from blood, obtained in a trial of the OX40 agonist ivuxolimab. The V call is TRBV6-5, the J call TRBJ2-5; no clear D gene. The CDR3: CASSSSKETQYF. For the CDR3, the DNA is TGTGCCAGCAGTTCCTCGAAAGAGACCCAGTACTTC.